A selection of T cell receptor beta chains follows, all from one sample in a study of cytomegalovirus exposure and HLA in healthy donors. The method was immunoSEQ multiplex PCR; TCRdb's version includes in-frame clones alone and lacks a portion of them. The sample holds about 200,000 clones, 65% to 80% seen once. Sequenced: PBMCs. These receptors originate from a woman aged 25 to 45 in good health and CMV-seropositive. CDR3s include the opening cysteine and the closing phenylalanine or tryptophan. D genes are given only for firm matches. Size is stated for part of the rows, as once, few or many counts, or as a class when the clone is expanded.

few	TRBV27	TRBJ1-5	TRBD1	CASKDRGVNQPQHF	TGTGCCAGCAAAGACAGGGGGGTCAATCAGCCCCAGCATTTT
once	TRBV5-1	TRBJ2-1	TRBD2	CASSGGASGSHNEQFF	TGCGCCAGCAGCGGGGGAGCTAGCGGGAGCCACAATGAGCAGTTCTTC
-	TRBV27	TRBJ2-3	-	CATRRAQGTRLTDTQYF	TGTGCCACCAGGAGGGCCCAGGGGACCCGACTCACAGATACGCAGTATTTT
-	TRBV5-5	TRBJ1-2	-	CASSLVTGSGYTF	TGTGCCAGCAGCTTGGTAACAGGGAGCGGCTACACCTTC
-	TRBV5-6	TRBJ2-1	TRBD2	CASSFRRGRAVNEQFF	TGTGCCAGCAGCTTTCGCCGCGGGAGGGCGGTTAATGAGCAGTTCTTC
-	TRBV11-2	TRBJ2-7	-	CASSPRPGSYEQYF	TGTGCCAGCAGCCCCCGGCCCGGGAGCTACGAGCAGTACTTC
-	TRBV11-3	TRBJ2-3	TRBD2	CASSSRLASDTQYF	TGTGCCAGCAGCTCGAGACTAGCTTCAGATACGCAGTATTTT
-	TRBV10-1	TRBJ2-3	-	CASSGLTDTQYF	TGCGCCAGCAGTGGACTCACAGATACGCAGTATTTT
-	TRBV5-1	TRBJ2-2	-	CASSLEGVGVTGELFF	TGCGCCAGCAGCTTGGAGGGGGTCGGTGTCACCGGGGAGCTGTTTTTT
-	TRBV7-9	TRBJ2-7	-	CASSSTDKSYEQYF	TGTGCCAGCAGCTCCACGGACAAGTCCTACGAGCAGTACTTC
once	TRBV15	TRBJ2-2	-	CATSRDRGISGELFF	TGTGCCACCAGCAGAGATAGGGGAATATCCGGGGAGCTGTTTTTT
few	TRBV6-5	TRBJ1-3	-	CASSRGGRGGNTIYF	TGTGCCAGCAGCCGGGGAGGCCGAGGAGGAAACACCATATATTTT
-	TRBV30	TRBJ2-3	TRBD2	CAWSVLAGGLLTDTQYF	TGTGCCTGGAGTGTACTAGCGGGAGGGCTTCTCACAGATACGCAGTATTTT
-	TRBV7-8	TRBJ1-2	TRBD1	CASSFDRGVYGYTF	TGTGCCAGCAGCTTCGACAGGGGGGTCTATGGCTACACCTTC
-	TRBV7-9	TRBJ1-1	-	CASSSTENTEAFF	TGTGCCAGCAGCTCTACAGAGAACACTGAAGCTTTCTTT
-	TRBV6-5	TRBJ1-3	-	CASSYSNRPGNTIYF	TGTGCCAGCAGTTACTCGAACAGGCCTGGAAACACCATATATTTT
few	TRBV5-1	TRBJ1-6	-	CASSSGGRSSPLHF	TGCGCCAGCAGCTCTGGCGGAAGATCTTCACCCCTCCACTTT
-	TRBV27	TRBJ2-7	-	CASSLSTVNYEQYF	TGTGCCAGCAGTTTATCAACAGTCAACTACGAGCAGTACTTC
-	TRBV30	TRBJ1-1	TRBD1	CAWSEGQAEAFF	TGTGCCTGGAGTGAGGGACAGGCTGAAGCTTTCTTT
-	TRBV27	TRBJ1-6	-	CATRGEGAGVSPLHF	TGTGCCACCAGGGGCGAGGGCGCGGGAGTTTCACCCCTCCACTTT
-	TRBV11-3	TRBJ2-3	-	CASSYTLPGRGRTDTQYF	TGTGCCAGCAGCTACACTCTCCCAGGAAGGGGGAGAACAGATACGCAGTATTTT
-	TRBV18	TRBJ2-7	TRBD1	CASSPPGTGGREQYF	TGTGCCAGCTCACCACCCGGGACAGGGGGCCGCGAGCAGTACTTC
-	TRBV5-6	TRBJ1-5	TRBD1	CASSLFAGQGYQPQHF	TGTGCCAGCAGCTTATTCGCGGGACAGGGATATCAGCCCCAGCATTTT
-	TRBV11-2	TRBJ2-4	TRBD2	CASSFGGGVPKNIQYF	TGTGCCAGCAGCTTCGGTGGGGGGGTCCCCAAAAACATTCAGTACTTC
few	TRBV7-9	TRBJ1-5	-	CASSSGQKDQPQHF	TGTGCCAGCAGCTCCGGACAGAAGGATCAGCCCCAGCATTTT
-	TRBV5-6	TRBJ2-7	TRBD1	CASNRGNEQYF	TGTGCCAGTAACAGGGGTAACGAGCAGTACTTC
few	TRBV9	TRBJ2-3	-	CASSVDPHTDTQYF	TGTGCCAGCAGCGTAGATCCCCACACAGATACGCAGTATTTT
-	TRBV4-1	TRBJ2-5	-	CASSRKRGGGPQETQYF	TGCGCCAGCAGCCGTAAACGGGGAGGGGGACCCCAAGAGACCCAGTACTTC
-	TRBV10-3	TRBJ1-1	TRBD1	CAISETRDRGGEAFF	TGTGCCATCAGTGAGACAAGGGACAGGGGCGGTGAAGCTTTCTTT
-	TRBV27	TRBJ2-1	-	CASSLSVDNEQFF	TGTGCCAGCAGTTTATCGGTAGACAATGAGCAGTTCTTC
-	TRBV6-6	TRBJ1-5	-	CASSPRMGADQPQHF	TGTGCCAGCAGTCCACGAATGGGTGCGGATCAGCCCCAGCATTTT
-	TRBV7-8	TRBJ2-7	-	CASSKDLSTYEQYF	TGTGCCAGCAGTAAGGACTTGTCAACTTACGAGCAGTACTTC
once	TRBV27	TRBJ2-6	TRBD1	CASSHRGLSSGANVLTF	TGTGCCAGCAGCCACAGGGGCTTAAGCTCTGGGGCCAACGTCCTGACTTTC
-	TRBV15	TRBJ1-5	-	CATSPRAVGNNQPQHF	TGTGCCACCAGCCCAAGGGCTGTCGGGAACAATCAGCCCCAGCATTTT
-	TRBV9	TRBJ2-3	-	CASSVDGARGTDTQYF	TGTGCCAGCAGCGTAGATGGAGCCAGGGGCACAGATACGCAGTATTTT
-	TRBV2	TRBJ2-2	TRBD1	CASSGDRGSGELFF	TGTGCCAGCAGTGGGGACAGGGGATCCGGGGAGCTGTTTTTT
-	TRBV5-1	TRBJ2-4	TRBD1	CASSPWTGEDIQYF	TGCGCCAGCAGCCCCTGGACAGGGGAGGACATTCAGTACTTC
-	TRBV7-2	TRBJ2-5	-	CASSAKDSPGETQYF	TGTGCCAGCAGCGCCAAGGACAGCCCGGGGGAGACCCAGTACTTC
once	TRBV13	TRBJ2-3	-	CASQARGTDTQYF	TGTGCCAGCCAGGCCAGGGGCACAGATACGCAGTATTTT
-	TRBV2	TRBJ2-2	-	CASSEVGNTGELFF	TGTGCCAGCAGTGAAGTCGGGAACACCGGGGAGCTGTTTTTT
-	TRBV6-4	TRBJ2-1	TRBD1	CASSVDRDYNEQFF	TGTGCCAGCAGTGTGGACAGGGACTACAATGAGCAGTTCTTC
few	TRBV6-5	TRBJ2-7	-	CASSPTTATYEQYF	TGTGCCAGCAGTCCGACTACAGCTACCTACGAGCAGTACTTC
-	TRBV6-6	TRBJ2-3	TRBD2	CASSLGEGGTQYF	TGTGCCAGCAGTCTTGGGGAGGGAGGGACGCAGTATTTT
-	TRBV6-1	TRBJ2-1	TRBD2	CASSPPAGQYNEQFF	TGTGCCAGCAGTCCCCCAGCGGGGCAATACAATGAGCAGTTCTTC
-	TRBV18	TRBJ1-5	-	CASSPGGDQPQHF	TGTGCCAGCTCCCCGGGGGGTGATCAGCCCCAGCATTTT
-	TRBV11-3	TRBJ2-3	TRBD1	CASSPRAGGDTDTQYF	TGTGCCAGCAGCCCAAGAGCAGGGGGCGACACAGATACGCAGTATTTT
once	TRBV4-3	TRBJ1-1	-	CASSQEVRAINTEAFF	TGCGCCAGCAGCCAAGAAGTAAGAGCCATTAACACTGAAGCTTTCTTT
-	TRBV7-2	TRBJ2-5	TRBD2	CASSESVAGGVKTQYF	TGTGCCAGCAGCGAGTCCGTAGCGGGGGGAGTAAAGACCCAGTACTTC
once	TRBV29-1	TRBJ1-2	-	CSVVDRPTNYGYTF	TGCAGCGTGGTTGACAGGCCTACTAACTATGGCTACACCTTC
-	TRBV6-6	TRBJ2-1	TRBD2	CASTTSGRGSYNEQFF	TGTGCCAGCACGACTAGCGGGAGGGGATCCTACAATGAGCAGTTCTTC